One T cell receptor (beta chain) is described in this entry. This sample is drawn from a study of control samples from healthy donors and cancer patients. Produced via immunoSEQ multiplex PCR; TCRdb's table is partial and in-frame only. The profile shows 70,000 to 95,000 clones, around 87% of them singletons. CDR3 length: 14 amino acids. With 4 bases clipped from V and 13 bases from J, the junction kept 14 bases outside the gene matches. Germline CDR1 and CDR2: MDHEN and SYDVKM. The chain combines TRBV28 with TRBJ2-3; TRBD2 matches 7 bases. This clonotype originated in a man in his fifties in good health. Sequenced: blood. The CDR3 loop is CASSSHFSGLREYF. CDR3 coding DNA: TGTGCCAGCAGTTCCCATTTTAGCGGGCTAAGGGAGTATTTT.